Listed below are T cell receptor beta chains from one sample, sequenced in a study of T cell repertoires in cytomegalovirus infection. TCRdb ran MiXCR on the reads and lists one entry per CDR3 protein. The table records 640,000 or so distinct CDR3 sequences, around 31% of them present only once. No cognate antigen is known for these TCRs. The source was cultured PBMCs, collected from culture after CMV antigen stimulation. The source of these receptors is a human donor in good health (CMV status not recorded). Some clones in this sample may be carry-over from other donors' samples. The CDR3 runs from the conserved cysteine through the conserved F or W. A D gene is named only where the DNA matches it firmly. Size is omitted from some rows. Given values are once, few, many or a class for expanded clones.

V: TRBV20-1; D: TRBD2; J: TRBJ2-3; size: once; DNA: TGCAGTGCTAGTCGGCGGGAGCCCTATACGCAGTATTTT; CDR3: CSASRREPYTQYF
V: TRBV14; D: -; J: TRBJ2-5; size: -; DNA: TGTGCCAGCAGCCATGGAAGTTGGGAGACCCAGTACTTC; CDR3: CASSHGSWETQYF
V: TRBV12-3/TRBV12-4; D: TRBD2; J: TRBJ2-3; size: few; DNA: TGTGCCACCTTGACTAGCGGGAGAAGGGATACGCAGTATTTT; CDR3: CATLTSGRRDTQYF
V: TRBV7-8; D: TRBD1; J: TRBJ2-3; size: many; DNA: TGTGCCAGCAGCTCCGACAGGGGGGGGGATACGCAGTATTTT; CDR3: CASSSDRGGDTQYF
V: TRBV18; D: TRBD1; J: TRBJ1-1; size: few; DNA: TGTGCCAGCTCACCCGGGACAGGGGGCGCGGGGACTGAAGCTTTCTTT; CDR3: CASSPGTGGAGTEAFF
V: TRBV7-8; D: -; J: TRBJ2-3; size: -; DNA: TGTGCCAGCAGCTTACAGCGGATGACGCAGTATTTT; CDR3: CASSLQRMTQYF
V: TRBV4-1; D: TRBD1; J: TRBJ1-2; size: -; DNA: TGCGCCAGCAGCCAAGGGGGGGGACAGCTAAACTATGGCTACACCTTC; CDR3: CASSQGGGQLNYGYTF
V: TRBV7-6; D: -; J: TRBJ2-5; size: -; DNA: TGTGCCAGCAGCTTGCTTGACGGGGGTGGGTACCAAGAGACCCAGTACTTC; CDR3: CASSLLDGGGYQETQYF
V: TRBV7-2; D: TRBD2; J: TRBJ2-1; size: -; DNA: TGTGCCAGCGGGCTAGCGGGACTGAATGAGCAGTTCTTC; CDR3: CASGLAGLNEQFF
V: TRBV2; D: -; J: TRBJ1-5; size: -; DNA: TGTGCCAGCCAGGGGCCCGGTCGGCCCCAGCATTTT; CDR3: CASQGPGRPQHF
V: TRBV7-2; D: -; J: TRBJ1-1; size: -; DNA: TGTGCCAGCAGCCCAACTAGAATGGGGACCAACACTGAAGCTTTCTTT; CDR3: CASSPTRMGTNTEAFF
V: TRBV2; D: -; J: TRBJ2-7; size: -; DNA: TGTGCCAGCAGTGAAAATAGCGGAACCTACGAGCAGTACTTC; CDR3: CASSENSGTYEQYF
V: TRBV6-6; D: -; J: TRBJ2-2; size: -; DNA: TGTGCCAGCAGTTACTACTGTAAGGGCTTCAGTGGGGAGCTGTTTTTT; CDR3: CASSYYCKGFSGELFF
V: TRBV6-2/TRBV6-3; D: TRBD2; J: TRBJ2-1; size: -; DNA: TGTGCCAGCAGTAGCCTAGCGGGAGAGGCCTACAATGAGCAGTTCTTC; CDR3: CASSSLAGEAYNEQFF
V: TRBV6-2/TRBV6-3; D: TRBD1; J: TRBJ1-2; size: few; DNA: TGTGCCAGCATGAGGGACAGGAGGGATTATGGCTACACCTTC; CDR3: CASMRDRRDYGYTF
V: TRBV2; D: TRBD2; J: TRBJ2-3; size: once; DNA: TGTGCCAGCAGTGAAGGGGGCGGGGGACTCACAGATACGCAGTATTTT; CDR3: CASSEGGGGLTDTQYF
V: TRBV28; D: -; J: TRBJ2-1; size: -; DNA: TGTGCCAGCAGTCTCGTGGGGGGACAGACCTACAATGAGCAGTTCTTC; CDR3: CASSLVGGQTYNEQFF
V: TRBV19; D: TRBD1; J: TRBJ1-1; size: -; DNA: TGTGCCAGTAACCAACAGGGGGTATGGACTGAAGCTTTCTTT; CDR3: CASNQQGVWTEAFF
V: TRBV7-2; D: TRBD2; J: TRBJ2-5; size: many; DNA: TGTGCCAGCAGCTCCTCTAGCGGGAGGGCCACGACCCAGTACTTC; CDR3: CASSSSSGRATTQYF
V: TRBV5-1; D: -; J: TRBJ1-6; size: -; DNA: TGCGCCAGCAGCTCCGGGACCAGCTCCTATAATTCACCCCTCCACTTT; CDR3: CASSSGTSSYNSPLHF
V: TRBV7-2; D: -; J: TRBJ2-2; size: few; DNA: TGTGCCAGCAGCTTACAGGTTGCCGGGGAGCTGTTTTTT; CDR3: CASSLQVAGELFF
V: TRBV10-3; D: TRBD2; J: TRBJ2-3; size: -; DNA: TGTGCCATCAGTGAGTCGAATAGCGGGAGTAGACATACGCAGTATTTT; CDR3: CAISESNSGSRHTQYF
V: TRBV5-1; D: -; J: TRBJ2-7; size: -; DNA: TGCGCCAGCAGCTTGGACGCCCGTTCGGACGAGCAGTACTTC; CDR3: CASSLDARSDEQYF
V: TRBV7-2; D: -; J: TRBJ1-2; size: -; DNA: TGTGCCAGCAGCTCTACCCAGACGGGAAACTATGGCTACACCTTC; CDR3: CASSSTQTGNYGYTF
V: TRBV7-2; D: -; J: TRBJ2-1; size: few; DNA: TGTGCCAGCAGCAATTACGTGGGGGAGAGATACAATGAGCAGTTCTTC; CDR3: CASSNYVGERYNEQFF
V: TRBV15; D: TRBD1; J: TRBJ2-1; size: -; DNA: TGTGCCACCAGCAGGGGACAGAGGCAAGAGGGTGAGCAGTTCTTC; CDR3: CATSRGQRQEGEQFF
V: TRBV6-2/TRBV6-3; D: TRBD2; J: TRBJ2-2; size: -; DNA: TGTGCCAGCAAATACCCCCCGGGACTAGCGGGAGGAAACACCGGGGAGCTGTTTTTT; CDR3: CASKYPPGLAGGNTGELFF
V: TRBV7-2; D: TRBD2; J: TRBJ2-3; size: few; DNA: TGTGCCAGCAGTCTGCGTCCCCCAGCGGGGGACCCCAGTGGCACAGATACGCAGTATTTT; CDR3: CASSLRPPAGDPSGTDTQYF
V: TRBV4-1; D: -; J: TRBJ1-5; size: -; DNA: TGCGCCAGCAGCGTCTCAGCAGGACAGCCCCAGCATTTT; CDR3: CASSVSAGQPQHF
V: TRBV19; D: -; J: TRBJ1-5; size: few; DNA: TGTGCCAGTAGCCGAACCCCACGGGGAGAGCAGCCCCAGCATTTT; CDR3: CASSRTPRGEQPQHF
V: TRBV7-6; D: TRBD1; J: TRBJ2-1; size: -; DNA: TGTGCCAGCAGCTCTCGGGCAGGGGGCAGAAATGAGCAGTTCTTC; CDR3: CASSSRAGGRNEQFF
V: TRBV19; D: -; J: TRBJ2-5; size: few; DNA: TGTGCCAGTAGGTTGGCAGAGACCCAGTACTTC; CDR3: CASRLAETQYF
V: TRBV6-2/TRBV6-3; D: -; J: TRBJ2-7; size: many; DNA: TGTGCCAGCAGTTATCGTGACTACGAGCAGTACTTC; CDR3: CASSYRDYEQYF
V: TRBV19; D: -; J: TRBJ1-1; size: few; DNA: TGTGCCGCCAGACCCTCCAAGGACGGCATGAACACTGAAGCTTTCTTT; CDR3: CAARPSKDGMNTEAFF
V: TRBV6-1; D: -; J: TRBJ2-7; size: few; DNA: TGTGCCAGCAGTGCGTGGAAGCTCGAGCAGTACTTC; CDR3: CASSAWKLEQYF
V: TRBV19; D: -; J: TRBJ2-7; size: -; DNA: TGTGCCAGTAGTCCCCGGGTGGGCGAGCAGTACTTC; CDR3: CASSPRVGEQYF
V: TRBV7-2; D: -; J: TRBJ2-3; size: many; DNA: TGTGCCAGCAGCTATCAAGGAGGGGGAAGGTTTACGCAGTATTTT; CDR3: CASSYQGGGRFTQYF
V: TRBV6-2/TRBV6-3; D: TRBD1; J: TRBJ1-2; size: -; DNA: TGTGCCGCCACAAACCGGGACAGGAAAGCTGGCTACACCTTC; CDR3: CAATNRDRKAGYTF
V: TRBV7-8; D: TRBD2; J: TRBJ2-3; size: -; DNA: TGTGCCAGCAGCTCAGGGACTAGCGGGGAGGTCACAGATACGCAGTATTTT; CDR3: CASSSGTSGEVTDTQYF
V: TRBV7-9; D: -; J: TRBJ2-1; size: few; DNA: TGTGCCAGCATCCCCTCCAGTTACAATGAGCAGTTCTTC; CDR3: CASIPSSYNEQFF
V: TRBV7-9; D: -; J: TRBJ1-2; size: -; DNA: TGTGCCAGCAGCCCGGACTCTCTCCCCCATGGCTACACCTTC; CDR3: CASSPDSLPHGYTF
V: TRBV7-9; D: -; J: TRBJ2-1; size: -; DNA: TGTGCCAGCAGCGTAGACCGTAATGAGCAGTTCTTC; CDR3: CASSVDRNEQFF
V: TRBV27; D: TRBD1; J: TRBJ1-5; size: few; DNA: TGTGCCAGCAGTTTATACGGTCAGGGGGTTGGTCAGCCCCAGCATTTT; CDR3: CASSLYGQGVGQPQHF
V: TRBV12-3/TRBV12-4; D: -; J: TRBJ2-4; size: -; DNA: TGTGCCAGCAGTCCACCCCAACTGAACATTCAGTACTTC; CDR3: CASSPPQLNIQYF
V: TRBV6-1; D: -; J: TRBJ2-5; size: few; DNA: TGTGCCAGCAGACCCGTCCCGAGAGAGACCCAGTACTTC; CDR3: CASRPVPRETQYF
V: TRBV7-6; D: -; J: TRBJ2-7; size: -; DNA: TGTGCCAGCAGCTTTGGGACTCGCTACGAGCAGTACTTC; CDR3: CASSFGTRYEQYF
V: TRBV4-2; D: -; J: TRBJ1-4; size: -; DNA: TGTGCCAGCAGCCAAGATGGGGCAGACAGTAATGAAAAACTGTTTTTT; CDR3: CASSQDGADSNEKLFF
V: TRBV2; D: TRBD1; J: TRBJ2-7; size: once; DNA: TGTGCCAGCAGTGGGCAGGGGGTCGACGAGCAGTACTTC; CDR3: CASSGQGVDEQYF
V: TRBV27; D: TRBD1; J: TRBJ1-1; size: -; DNA: TGTGCCAGCAGCTCACAGGGGATAGGGACGATATTT; CDR3: CASSSQGIGTIF
V: TRBV12-3/TRBV12-4; D: TRBD2; J: TRBJ2-7; size: -; DNA: TGTGCCAGCAGTACGCCTCGGGCTAGCGGGAGGGGGGTCCAGTACTTC; CDR3: CASSTPRASGRGVQYF
V: TRBV19; D: -; J: TRBJ2-5; size: -; DNA: TGTGCCAGTAGTACAACAGGGCGCCTTCGGCAAGAGACCCAGTACTTC; CDR3: CASSTTGRLRQETQYF
V: TRBV7-2; D: -; J: TRBJ2-7; size: few; DNA: TGTGCCAGCAGCTTAGTCAGCGGGCGAACCGAGCAGTACTTC; CDR3: CASSLVSGRTEQYF
V: TRBV6-1; D: TRBD1; J: TRBJ2-7; size: -; DNA: TGTGCCAGCAGGCCGACAGGGGCCCACGAGCAGTACTTC; CDR3: CASRPTGAHEQYF
V: TRBV7-2; D: -; J: TRBJ2-2; size: many; DNA: TGTGCCAGCAGCTCAGATGACACCGGGGAGCTGTTTTTT; CDR3: CASSSDDTGELFF
V: TRBV27; D: TRBD2; J: TRBJ2-7; size: -; DNA: TGTGCCAGCAGGCGACTAGCGGGGTCCTTGGAGCAGTACTTC; CDR3: CASRRLAGSLEQYF
V: TRBV19; D: -; J: TRBJ2-7; size: few; DNA: TGTGCCACCACCCCGGCAGGCGACTTTTACGAGCAGTACTTC; CDR3: CATTPAGDFYEQYF
V: TRBV7-2; D: -; J: TRBJ2-7; size: many; DNA: TGTGCCAGCACCGAACTACTGAGCGAGCAGTACTTC; CDR3: CASTELLSEQYF